A single sample gave rise to the 13 T cell receptor beta chains below, sequenced in a study of blood T cells in healthy people across ages. Using a J-beta primer mix together with a sample-barcoded 5' primer, a second PCR was run for about 6 to 12 cycles. MiXCR was run by TCRdb on the 5' RACE reads, yielding one entry per CDR3 protein. The repertoire holds more than 800,000 distinct CDR3 sequences, under 55% seen once, with over 15% in the top ten. The material sequenced was blood. These TCRs come from a woman between 55 and 75 years old in good health.

This chain joins TRBV9 and TRBJ2-5, with D unresolved. The CDR3 length is 16 residues. Germline V lookup: CDR1 SGDLS, CDR2 YYNGEE. V shed 0 bases and J shed 1 base, with 13 bases lying between them. CDR3 nucleotides: TGTGCCAGCAGCGTAGAGGGCGGATGGATCCAAGAGACCCAGTACTTC. As protein: CASSVEGGWIQETQYF. Using reference TRBV9 and TRBJ2-5 for the parts outside the CDR3, the full variable domain is DSGVTQTPKHLITATGQRVTLRCSPRSGDLSVYWYQQSLDQGLQFLIQYYNGEERAKGNILERFSAQQFPDLHSELNLSSLELGDSALYFCASSVEGGWIQETQYFGPGTRLLVL.

The table lists this clonotype with a few counts. Written as DNA, the CDR3 is TGTGCCAGCAGCCAAGAGGTTTGGGGACAGGGAGACCTATCCTCTCGGTTCTTC. Protein: CASSQEVWGQGDLSSRFF. The J gene is TRBJ2-1, the V gene TRBV3-1; 9 bases map to TRBD1. CDR1 LGHDT and CDR2 YNNKEL come from the germline V gene (reference sequence). The CDR3 covers 18 residues. Trimming removed 0 bases from V and 15 bases from J; junction bases left unmatched: 21.

This clonotype was counted between two and nine times. The chain is built from TRBV5-5 and TRBJ1-4; maybe TRBD1 (5 bases). In germline, CDR1 is SGHKS, CDR2 YYEKEE (reference sequence). This CDR3 region has 14 residues. V lost 4 bases to trimming and J lost 7 bases, with 14 bases between them. The CDR3 here is CASSPGQGGEKLFF. In nucleotides, the CDR3 is TGTGCCAGCAGCCCGGGCCAGGGCGGTGAAAAACTGTTTTTT.

This clonotype was counted at least ten times. The chain is built from TRBV27 and TRBJ2-7, with 10 bases fitting TRBD1. Germline CDR1 is MNHEY and CDR2 is SMNVEV (reference sequence). The V segment lost 5 bases and the J segment 3 bases; nucleotides outside the gene matches: 4. This CDR3 is built from 14 residues. The CDR3 protein is CASSGTGDLYEQYF. The CDR3 nucleotides are TGTGCCAGCAGTGGGACAGGGGATCTCTACGAGCAGTACTTC.

J is TRBJ2-7 and V is TRBV27; D is unresolved. Trimming shortened V by 3 bases and J by 3 bases, and 9 bases separated the two germline ends. Per germline, CDR1 MNHEY and CDR2 SMNVEV (reference sequence). The CDR3 contains 13 residues. CDR3 nucleotides: TGTGCCAGCAGTTTGATCTCCGGCTACGAGCAGTACTTC. Translating it yields CASSLISGYEQYF.

The chain links TRBV2 to TRBJ2-5; D may be TRBD2 (5 bases). The CDR3 runs 15 residues. Trimming left V 6 bases short and J 5 bases short, with 19 bases between. Germline V gene sequence: CDR1 SNHLY, CDR2 FYNNEI. The CDR3 DNA follows: TGTGCCAGCAGCCCGGTAGTGGGTCCGGGGGAGACCCAGTACTTC. It yields the protein CASSPVVGPGETQYF.

The chain is built from TRBV18 and TRBJ2-5, with TRBD2 matching 7 bases. The V and J ends lost 0 bases and 2 bases, in that order; junction bases with no gene match: 6. CDR1 KGHSH and CDR2 LQKENI come from the germline V gene. CDR3 length: 16 residues. The CDR3: CASSPPAGAPQETQYF. CDR3 in DNA: TGTGCCAGCTCACCACCGGCGGGAGCTCCTCAAGAGACCCAGTACTTC.

The chain links TRBV3-1 to TRBJ2-1, with no clear D. Trimming cost V 1 base and J 7 bases, with 11 bases left between them. The CDR3 is 14 amino acids. The germline V gene encodes CDR1 LGHDT and CDR2 YNNKEL (reference sequence). The CDR3 sequence is CASSQGGSWNEQFF. CDR3 nucleotide sequence: TGTGCCAGCAGCCAAGGTGGGTCCTGGAATGAGCAGTTCTTC.

The chain recombines TRBV28 with TRBJ2-1; 15 bases map to TRBD2. V lost 4 bases, J lost 5 bases, and 3 bases stayed unmatched. The CDR3 runs to 16 residues. Germline CDR1 MDHEN, CDR2 SYDVKM. CDR3 in amino acids: CASSSGTSGRHNEQFF. CDR3 nucleotide sequence: TGTGCCAGCAGTTCGGGGACTAGCGGGAGGCACAATGAGCAGTTCTTC.

The genes are TRBV27 and TRBJ2-4; the D is unclear. The last part of the DNA fits TRBJ2-7 better; the J call may be wrong. This CDR3 region has 14 residues. Germline V gives CDR1 MNHEY, CDR2 SMNVEV (reference sequence). CDR3 DNA sequence: TGTGCCAGCAGTGCCCAATGGACGGGCTACGAGCAGTACTTC. It encodes CASSAQWTGYEQYF.

The V call is TRBV12-3 or TRBV12-4, the J call TRBJ2-5, with D perhaps matching TRBD2 (6 bases). The DNA end favors TRBJ2-4, so the J call may be wrong. The CDR3 runs to 14 residues. Written as DNA, the CDR3 is TGTGCCAGCAGTTTGGGAATGCGGGGAAGCATTCAGTACTTC. It translates to CASSLGMRGSIQYF.

The J gene is TRBJ2-5, the V gene TRBV7-8; 7 bases are shared with TRBD1. The CDR3 has 15 amino acids. The germline V gene has CDR1 SGHVS and CDR2 FQNEAQ. Trimming took 2 bases from V and 5 from J; bases not matched to a gene: 8. The CDR3 sequence: CASSLSRQGSETQYF. The CDR3 region has the DNA TGTGCCAGCAGCTTAAGTAGACAGGGAAGCGAGACCCAGTACTTC.

This clonotype came up a few times. The chain has TRBV7-3 and TRBJ2-3; TRBD2 is a possible D gene (5 bases). Germline assignment: CDR1 SGHTA and CDR2 FQGTGA. V was clipped by 5 bases and J by 4 bases, with 19 bases between them. The CDR3 is made up of 16 amino acids. In DNA form, the CDR3 reads TGTGCCAGCAGCGCACTAGACGGATCGCTGGCAGATACGCAGTATTTT. Its protein is CASSALDGSLADTQYF.